This record concerns one T cell receptor beta chain sequence. Its antigen is not identified. This sample stems from a study of breast tumors, draining lymph nodes, adjacent tissues. TCRdb redid the calling of the multiplex PCR reads with MiXCR, one entry per CDR3 protein. The sample yields about 35,000 distinct CDR3 sequences, around 35% seen once. This CDR3 is built from 12 residues. Trimming at V came to 3 bases and at J to 6 bases, leaving 5 bases not matched to a gene. Germline CDR1 and CDR2: DFQATT and SNEGSKA (reference sequence). Whole-study results and caveats: Data only fit, rather than demonstrated, lymph node origin of most tumor T cells. Compared with lymph nodes, tumors were less diverse; compared with nontumor tissue, more.

This chain connects TRBV20-1 to TRBJ2-7; TRBD2 agrees at 7 bases. The specimen was breast tumor tissue. The TCR was taken from a female donor with breast cancer. Some clones in this sample may be carry-over from other donors' samples. The CDR3 region has the DNA TGCAGTGCTAGGGCGGGAGCGGCCGAGCAGTACTTC. Protein sequence: CSARAGAAEQYF.